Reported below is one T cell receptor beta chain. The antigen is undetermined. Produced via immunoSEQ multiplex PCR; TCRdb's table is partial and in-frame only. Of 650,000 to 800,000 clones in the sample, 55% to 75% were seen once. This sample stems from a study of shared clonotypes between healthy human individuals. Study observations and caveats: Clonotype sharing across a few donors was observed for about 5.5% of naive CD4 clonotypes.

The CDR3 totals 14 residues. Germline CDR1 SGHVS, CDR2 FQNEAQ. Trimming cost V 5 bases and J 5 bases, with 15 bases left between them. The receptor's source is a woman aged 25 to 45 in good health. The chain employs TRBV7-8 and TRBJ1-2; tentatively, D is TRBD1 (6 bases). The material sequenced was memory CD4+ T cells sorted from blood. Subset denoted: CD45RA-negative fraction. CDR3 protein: CASSGENRVYGYTF. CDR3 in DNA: TGTGCCAGCAGCGGAGAGAACAGGGTATATGGCTACACCTTC.